What follows are 18 T cell receptor beta chains derived from one specimen sequenced in a study of blood T cell repertoires in COVID-19. Generated by immunoSEQ multiplex PCR, the TCRdb table keeps only in-frame clones and is missing some. The sample has tens of thousands of clones; approximately 88% are singletons. The sequenced material came from peripheral blood. These receptors were collected from a human donor in a cohort sampled during active COVID-19.

The rearrangement joins TRBV29-1 to TRBJ2-2; the D is unclear. Per germline, CDR1 SQVTM and CDR2 ANQGSEA. CDR3 length: 15 amino acids. V dropped 2 bases and J dropped 1 base, with 11 bases sitting between them. The CDR3 sequence: CSVELGRLNTGELFF. The CDR3 DNA sequence: TGCAGCGTTGAACTGGGCCGGTTGAACACCGGGGAGCTGTTTTTT.

This rearrangement joins TRBV9 to TRBJ2-7; weak D call: TRBD2 (7 bases). CDR3 length: 16 residues. V dropped 0 bases and J dropped 5 bases, with 18 bases sitting between them. The germline V gene has CDR1 SGDLS and CDR2 YYNGEE. This CDR3 reads CASSVVPSGGRHEQYF. The CDR3 DNA reads TGTGCCAGCAGCGTAGTCCCATCGGGGGGCCGCCACGAGCAGTACTTC. Drawing the rest from reference TRBV9 and TRBJ2-7, the complete variable domain is DSGVTQTPKHLITATGQRVTLRCSPRSGDLSVYWYQQSLDQGLQFLIQYYNGEERAKGNILERFSAQQFPDLHSELNLSSLELGDSALYFCASSVVPSGGRHEQYFGPGTRLTVT.

This chain joins TRBV3-1 (or the pseudogene TRBV3-2) and TRBJ1-3; 7 bases fit TRBD1. Germline-derived CDR1 and CDR2 are LGHDT and YNNKEL (reference sequence). V was clipped by 5 bases and J by 0 bases; unmatched bases: 4. The CDR3 length is 15 residues. CDR3 protein: CASSSRDSSGNTIYF. The CDR3 DNA reads as TGTGCCAGCAGCTCCCGGGACAGCTCTGGAAACACCATATATTTT.

This clone occurred once. This chain links TRBV7-9 with TRBJ2-5; D not certain. Trimming pared 3 bases from V and 4 bases from J, leaving 9 bases between. The CDR3 has 13 residues. CDR1 and CDR2 from the germline V gene are SEHNR and FQNEAQ (reference sequence). DNA for the CDR3: TGTGCCAGCAGCTTTCCTAGTTTAGAGACCCAGTACTTC. It specifies CASSFPSLETQYF.

This clone has a single count. This chain links TRBV23-1 with TRBJ2-7; 8 bases map to TRBD2. TRBV23-1 is an open reading frame whose function is uncertain. Trimming cost V 1 base and J 5 bases; bases outside gene matches: 16. CDR3 length equals 18 residues. For the CDR3, the DNA is TGCGCCAGCAGTCAATACGATGAATCGGTAGCGGGACGCGACGAGCAGTACTTC. Protein sequence: CASSQYDESVAGRDEQYF.

The rearrangement joins TRBV10-3 to TRBJ1-2; D might be TRBD1 (5 bases). Per the germline V gene, CDR1 is ENHRY and CDR2 is SYGVKD. V was shortened by 4 bases and J by 5 bases, with 17 bases between the two germline ends. This CDR3 spans 15 amino acids. CDR3 DNA sequence: TGTGCCATCAGTGCTTTTGGCAGGGAAGAATATGGCTACACCTTC. Amino acid sequence: CAISAFGREEYGYTF.

This clone has a handful of counts. The V gene is TRBV5-1, the J gene TRBJ1-1; D not resolved. This CDR3 has 15 amino acids. CDR1 SGHRS and CDR2 YFSETQ come from the germline V gene. V was cut by 0 bases and J by 4 bases, with 13 bases left in between. In nucleotides, the CDR3 is TGCGCCAGCAGCTTGGATACGGGATTCATCACTGAAGCTTTCTTT. This sequence encodes CASSLDTGFITEAFF.

V is TRBV15 and J is TRBJ1-2, with D perhaps matching TRBD1 (5 bases). Deletions cut 3 bases from V and 3 bases from J, with 11 bases between. The CDR3 consists of 14 residues. Germline V lookup: CDR1 LNHNV, CDR2 YYDKDF (reference sequence). This CDR3 reads CATSSLGGDYGYTF. In DNA form, the CDR3 reads TGTGCCACCAGCAGCCTCGGGGGGGACTATGGCTACACCTTC.

This rearrangement joins TRBV3-1 (or the pseudogene TRBV3-2) to TRBJ1-2, with 9 nucleotides matching TRBD1. CDR1 and CDR2 (germline): LGHDT, YNNKEL (reference sequence). This CDR3 contains 15 residues. Trimming took 4 bases from V and 3 from J; bases not matched to a gene: 6. CDR3 in amino acids: CASSPRTGVDYGYTF. DNA for the CDR3: TGTGCCAGCAGCCCCAGGACAGGGGTGGACTATGGCTACACCTTC.

The chain combines TRBV7-3 with TRBJ2-1, with 7 bases matching TRBD2. The CDR3 loop spans 14 amino acids. Germline V gene sequence: CDR1 SGHTA, CDR2 FQGTGA. Trimming cost V 5 bases and J 9 bases; bases outside gene matches: 10. This chain's CDR3 is CASSPGGVIGEQFF. The CDR3 DNA follows: TGTGCCAGCAGCCCTGGGGGGGTAATCGGTGAGCAGTTCTTC.

Regarding this clone: One end of the junction varies from germline; a read error may be responsible. The chain employs TRBV6-1 and TRBJ1-4; D is possibly TRBD1 (6 bases). This CDR3 spans 16 amino acids. The V gene's germline CDR1 is MNHNS and CDR2 SASEGT. The CDR3 here is CASREVGRGAREKLFF. The CDR3 coding sequence is TGTGCCAGCAGGGAAGTCGGGAGGGGGGCTCGAGAAAAACTGTTTTTT.

The chain joins TRBV21-1 to TRBJ2-1; TRBD1 is the table's D call and was not checked against the DNA. TRBV21-1 is a pseudogene locus. The CDR3 consists of 19 residues. The CDR3 sequence: CASSKAESPDREHYNEQFF. The CDR3, as DNA: TGTGCCAGCAGCAAAGCGGAAAGCCCGGACAGGGAGCATTACAATGAGCAGTTCTTC.

The chain joins TRBV19 to TRBJ2-2; 11 bases are a match to TRBD1. Looked up from germline, CDR1 is LNHDA and CDR2 is SQIVND (reference sequence). The CDR3 is 15 amino acids. Trimming took 6 bases from V and 5 from J; bases not matched to a gene: 5. CDR3 protein: CASSRTGGSTGELFF. For the CDR3, the DNA is TGTGCCAGTAGCCGGACAGGGGGCTCGACCGGGGAGCTGTTTTTT.

V is TRBV30 and J is TRBJ2-3; a weak D match, TRBD2 (5 bases). The CDR3 loop spans 14 amino acids. Germline V lookup: CDR1 GTSNPN, CDR2 SVGIG (reference sequence). With 3 bases removed from V and 2 bases from J, the gap between germline ends came to 12 bases. This CDR3 is CAWRDYSNTDTQYF. The CDR3 DNA is TGTGCCTGGAGAGACTATTCCAACACAGATACGCAGTATTTT. Looking up the rest from reference TRBV30 and TRBJ2-3 gives the full variable domain: SQTIHQWPATLVQPVGSPLSLECTVEGTSNPNLYWYRQAAGRGLQLLFYSVGIGQISSEVPQNLSASRPQDRQFILSSKKLLLSDSGFYLCAWRDYSNTDTQYFGPGTRLTVL.

The rearrangement links TRBV9 to TRBJ2-2, with no clear D. Per the germline V gene, CDR1 is SGDLS and CDR2 is YYNGEE. This CDR3 has 13 amino acids. V was shortened by 4 bases and J by 6 bases, with 10 bases between the two germline ends. The CDR3 region is CASSTRGPGELFF. Written as DNA, the CDR3 is TGTGCCAGCAGCACACGAGGTCCCGGGGAGCTGTTTTTT.

This chain connects TRBV25-1 to TRBJ1-3; no reliable D call. V lost 5 bases, J lost 0 bases, and 11 bases lay in between. The CDR3 covers 15 residues. CDR1 and CDR2 from the germline V gene are MGHDK and SYGVNS. CDR3 protein: CASSPGGSSGNTIYF. CDR3 nucleotide sequence: TGTGCCAGCAGTCCGGGCGGGAGCTCTGGAAACACCATATATTTT.

This chain uses TRBV14 with TRBJ2-1; 8 bases align to TRBD2. The length of the CDR3 is 17 residues. Germline V gene sequence: CDR1 SGHDN, CDR2 FVKESK. The V segment lost 1 base and the J segment 0 bases; nucleotides outside the gene matches: 5. The CDR3 reads CASSQGSGGVSYNEQFF. In DNA form, the CDR3 reads TGTGCCAGCAGCCAAGGGTCGGGGGGGGTCTCCTACAATGAGCAGTTCTTC.

V usage is TRBV5-1 and J usage is TRBJ2-2; unclear D gene. The V gene lost 2 bases and the J gene lost 5 bases, with 10 bases spanning the gap. The CDR3 sequence is 14 residues long. Germline CDR1 and CDR2: SGHRS and YFSETQ. CDR3 region: CASSFGRETGELFF. The CDR3 bases are TGCGCCAGCAGCTTTGGGCGTGAGACCGGGGAGCTGTTTTTT.